The source of this TCR beta chain is a study of cytomegalovirus exposure and HLA in healthy donors. The method was immunoSEQ multiplex PCR; TCRdb's version includes in-frame clones alone and lacks a portion of them. The repertoire holds 100,000 to 150,000 clones, roughly 95% seen once, with less than 2% in the top ten. Trimming took 5 bases from V and 9 from J, leaving 8 bases between them. CDR1 is MDHEN, CDR2 SYDVKM, per germline. The CDR3 extends over 11 amino acids. Sequencing used PBMCs. The chain has TRBV28 and TRBJ2-1; unclear D gene. The clonotype comes from a man aged 18 to 29 in good health and CMV-seronegative. The CDR3 reads CASSQHIEQFF. The CDR3, as DNA: TGTGCCAGCAGTCAACATATTGAGCAGTTCTTC. The full variable domain, rest sourced from reference TRBV28 and TRBJ2-1, is DVKVTQSSRYLVKRTGEKVFLECVQDMDHENMFWYRQDPGLGLRLIYFSYDVKMKEKGDIPEGYSVSREKKERFSLILESASTNQTSMYLCASSQHIEQFFGPGTRLTVL.